The rows below give T cell receptor beta chains drawn from one sample of a study of T cell responses to AZD1222 COVID-19 vaccine. Profiled with immunoSEQ multiplex PCR; TCRdb holds only in-frame clones, not every one. The sample shows 150,000 to 200,000 clones, 90% of them seen only once. This specimen was peripheral blood, taken 28 days after the second AZD1222 dose. The receptors were sampled from an adult who received the AZD1222 COVID-19 vaccine. The CDR3 runs from the conserved cysteine through the conserved F or W. Fields, in order: J gene, V gene, D gene, CDR3 protein, CDR3 DNA. The D gene is left open where the match is weak.

J gene: TRBJ2-3; V gene: TRBV19; D gene: -; CDR3 protein: CASRAMSSTDTQYF; CDR3 DNA: TGTGCCAGTAGAGCAATGAGTAGCACAGATACGCAGTATTTT
J gene: TRBJ2-1; V gene: TRBV7-2; D gene: -; CDR3 protein: CASSLSGGSHTRDKGEQFF; CDR3 DNA: TGTGCCAGCAGCTTATCGGGCGGAAGCCATACGCGTGACAAAGGAGAGCAGTTCTTC
J gene: TRBJ1-5; V gene: TRBV28; D gene: -; CDR3 protein: CASSKTGWNQPQHF; CDR3 DNA: TGTGCCAGCAGTAAGACAGGCTGGAATCAGCCCCAGCATTTT
J gene: TRBJ1-4; V gene: TRBV5-5; D gene: -; CDR3 protein: CASSLAGSANEKLFF; CDR3 DNA: TGTGCCAGCAGCTTGGCAGGGTCGGCTAATGAAAAACTGTTTTTT
J gene: TRBJ2-1; V gene: TRBV7-2; D gene: -; CDR3 protein: CASSPGGTPYNEQFF; CDR3 DNA: TGTGCCAGCAGCCCAGGGGGGACACCGTACAATGAGCAGTTCTTC
J gene: TRBJ2-6; V gene: TRBV28; D gene: TRBD2; CDR3 protein: CASKWAGAGANVLTF; CDR3 DNA: TGTGCCAGCAAATGGGCGGGGGCTGGGGCCAACGTCCTGACTTTC
J gene: TRBJ1-6; V gene: TRBV27; D gene: TRBD1; CDR3 protein: CASSLHGQAANNSPLHF; CDR3 DNA: TGTGCCAGCAGTTTACACGGACAGGCAGCCAATAATTCACCCCTCCACTTT
J gene: TRBJ2-2; V gene: TRBV19; D gene: -; CDR3 protein: CASRPSLGTGELFF; CDR3 DNA: TGTGCCAGTCGACCTTCCCTAGGGACCGGGGAGCTGTTTTTT
J gene: TRBJ1-4; V gene: TRBV19; D gene: -; CDR3 protein: CASSITALPEKLFF; CDR3 DNA: TGTGCCAGTAGTATCACGGCTTTACCTGAAAAACTGTTTTTT
J gene: TRBJ1-6; V gene: TRBV5-1; D gene: -; CDR3 protein: CASSLVGNNSPLHF; CDR3 DNA: TGCGCCAGCAGCTTGGTAGGAAATAATTCACCCCTCCACTTT